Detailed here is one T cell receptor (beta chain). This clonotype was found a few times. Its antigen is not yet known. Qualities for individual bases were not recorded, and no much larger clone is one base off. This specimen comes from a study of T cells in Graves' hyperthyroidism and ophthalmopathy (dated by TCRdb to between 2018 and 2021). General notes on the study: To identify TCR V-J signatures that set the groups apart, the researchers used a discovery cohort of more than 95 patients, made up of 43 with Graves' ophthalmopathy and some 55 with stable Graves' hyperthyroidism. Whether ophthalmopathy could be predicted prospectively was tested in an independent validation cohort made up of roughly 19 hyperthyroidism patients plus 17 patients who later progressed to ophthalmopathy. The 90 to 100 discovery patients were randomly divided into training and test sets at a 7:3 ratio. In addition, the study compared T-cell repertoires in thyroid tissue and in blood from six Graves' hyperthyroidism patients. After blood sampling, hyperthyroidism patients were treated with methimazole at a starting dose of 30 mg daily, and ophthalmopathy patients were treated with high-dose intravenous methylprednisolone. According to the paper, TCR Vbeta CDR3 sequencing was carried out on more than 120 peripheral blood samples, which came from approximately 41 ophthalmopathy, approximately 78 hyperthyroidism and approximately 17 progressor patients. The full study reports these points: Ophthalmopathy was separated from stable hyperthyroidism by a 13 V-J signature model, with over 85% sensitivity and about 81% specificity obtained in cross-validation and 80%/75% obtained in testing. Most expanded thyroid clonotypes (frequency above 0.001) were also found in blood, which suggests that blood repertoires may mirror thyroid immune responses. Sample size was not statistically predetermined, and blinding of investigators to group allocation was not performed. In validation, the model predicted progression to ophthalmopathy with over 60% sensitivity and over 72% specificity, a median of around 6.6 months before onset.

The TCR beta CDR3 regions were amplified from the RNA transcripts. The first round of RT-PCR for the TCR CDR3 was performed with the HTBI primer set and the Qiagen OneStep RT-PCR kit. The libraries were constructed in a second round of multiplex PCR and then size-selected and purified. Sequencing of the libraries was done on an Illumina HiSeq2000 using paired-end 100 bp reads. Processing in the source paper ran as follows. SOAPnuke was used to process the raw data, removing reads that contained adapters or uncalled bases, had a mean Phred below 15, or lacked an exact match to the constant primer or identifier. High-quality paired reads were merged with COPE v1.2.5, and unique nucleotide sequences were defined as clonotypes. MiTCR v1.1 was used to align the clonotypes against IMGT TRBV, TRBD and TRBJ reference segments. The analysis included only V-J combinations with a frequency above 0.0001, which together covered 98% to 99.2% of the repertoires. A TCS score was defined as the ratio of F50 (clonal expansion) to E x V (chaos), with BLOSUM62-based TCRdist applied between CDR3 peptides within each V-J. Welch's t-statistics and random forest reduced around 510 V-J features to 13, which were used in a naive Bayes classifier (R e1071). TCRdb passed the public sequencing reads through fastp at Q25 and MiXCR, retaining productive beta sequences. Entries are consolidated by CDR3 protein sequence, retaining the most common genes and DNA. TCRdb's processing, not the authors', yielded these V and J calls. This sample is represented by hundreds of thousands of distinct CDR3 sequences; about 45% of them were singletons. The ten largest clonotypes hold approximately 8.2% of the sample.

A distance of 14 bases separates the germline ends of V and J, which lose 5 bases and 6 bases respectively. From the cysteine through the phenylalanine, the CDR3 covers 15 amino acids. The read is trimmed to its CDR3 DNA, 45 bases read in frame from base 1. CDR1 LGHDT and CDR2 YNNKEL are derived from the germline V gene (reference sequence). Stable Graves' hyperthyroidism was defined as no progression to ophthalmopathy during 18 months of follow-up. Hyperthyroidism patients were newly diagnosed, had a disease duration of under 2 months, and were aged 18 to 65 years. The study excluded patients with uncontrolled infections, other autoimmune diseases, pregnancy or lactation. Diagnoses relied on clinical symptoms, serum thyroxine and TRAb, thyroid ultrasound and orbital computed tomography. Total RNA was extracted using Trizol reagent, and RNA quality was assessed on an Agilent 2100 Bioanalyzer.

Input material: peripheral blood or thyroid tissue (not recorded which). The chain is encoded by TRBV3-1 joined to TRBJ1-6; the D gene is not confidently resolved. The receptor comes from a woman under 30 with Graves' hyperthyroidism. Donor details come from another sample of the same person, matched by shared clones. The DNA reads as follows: TGTGCCAGCAGCGCGGACCTGGTCGGTAATTCACCCCTCCACTTT. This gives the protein CASSADLVGNSPLHF.